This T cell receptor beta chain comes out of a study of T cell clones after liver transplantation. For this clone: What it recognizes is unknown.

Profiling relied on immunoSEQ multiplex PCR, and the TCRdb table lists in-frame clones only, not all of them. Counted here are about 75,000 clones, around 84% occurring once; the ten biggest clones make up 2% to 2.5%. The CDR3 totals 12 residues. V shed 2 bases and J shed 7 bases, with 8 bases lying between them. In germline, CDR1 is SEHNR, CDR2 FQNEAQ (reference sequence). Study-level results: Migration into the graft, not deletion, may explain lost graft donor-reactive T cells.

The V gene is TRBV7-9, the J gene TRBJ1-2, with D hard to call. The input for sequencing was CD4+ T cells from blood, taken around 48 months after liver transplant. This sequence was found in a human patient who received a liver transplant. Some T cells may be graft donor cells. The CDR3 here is CASSLRPSGYTF. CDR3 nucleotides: TGTGCCAGCAGCTTACGGCCTTCTGGCTACACCTTC. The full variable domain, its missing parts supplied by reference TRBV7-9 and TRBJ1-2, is DTGVSQNPRHKITKRGQNVTFRCDPISEHNRLYWYRQTLGQGPEFLTYFQNEAQLEKSRLLSDRFSAERPKGSFSTLEIQRTEQGDSAMYLCASSLRPSGYTFGSGTRLTVV.